This T cell receptor (beta chain) was recorded in a study of T cell responses to AZD1222 COVID-19 vaccine. As for the study in general: Researchers grouped second doses given at about 4 or about 12 weeks into one pool.

Note on this clone: Its antigen is unidentified.

Sequencing used immunoSEQ multiplex PCR; TCRdb keeps in-frame clones, though not all of them. The data contain 150,000 or so clones, about 93% of them seen just once; the ten biggest clones take up about 3.8%. The study, taken as a whole, reports: Repertoires were collected only later (after the peak T cell response had occurred). The donor group comprised mostly white British people and more females; the analysis possibly underestimated clonal diversity. Spike-specific TCRs gained breadth and depth after people received two AZD1222 doses.

This CDR3 spans 12 amino acids. V was trimmed by 5 bases and J by 7 bases, leaving 9 bases between them. Germline CDR1 reads MGHDK; CDR2 reads SYGVNS. The rearrangement joins TRBV25-1 to TRBJ1-5, with D tentatively TRBD1 (6 bases). The sequence was obtained from an adult in good health. The sequencing here drew on peripheral blood, taken on day 0 of AZD1222 vaccination. CDR3 bases: TGTGCCAGCAGTCCCGGGGGCCAGCCCCAGCATTTT. This encodes CASSPGGQPQHF.